This TCR beta chain came from a study of CD8+ T cells in alopecia areata. About the research overall: For the treated group, dosing was oral tofacitinib at 5 to 10 mg twice daily.

Reverse transcribed after extraction, RNA yielded cDNA as the sequencing template. Only in-frame clones appear in the TCRdb table, and some are missing; sequencing was by immunoSEQ multiplex PCR. Among over 200,000 clones listed, under 70% were seen once. Germline assignment: CDR1 MNHEY and CDR2 SMNVEV (reference sequence). The CDR3 extends over 14 amino acids. V dropped 5 bases and J dropped 4; count of bases not matched to a gene: 8. Treatment described: oral pan-JAK inhibitor, 5-10 mg twice daily. Both CD4+ and CD8+ T cells were separated by sorting PBMCs. This sequence was found in a human donor with alopecia areata. The sequencing used CD4+ T cells sorted from blood, collected at week 4, from a patient treated with tofacitinib. V and J are TRBV27 and TRBJ2-7; 7 nucleotides match TRBD1. For the CDR3, the DNA is TGTGCCAGCAGTCGTGGACAGGTATTTTACGAGCAGTACTTC. It codes for CASSRGQVFYEQYF.